These T cell receptor beta chains were read from a single sample in a study of CD8 T cells in ankylosing spondylitis. Via MiXCR, TCRdb re-called the 5' RACE reads, giving one row per CDR3 protein. The sample yields more than 500,000 distinct CDR3 sequences, approximately 5.3% seen once. The specimen was blood, either unsorted or a sorted T cell fraction (not recorded which). The source of these receptors is a male donor with ankylosing spondylitis. Both conserved end residues are part of each CDR3.

>TRBV7-8
CASSPRLSGNTIYF
>TRBV10-3
CAISGGGGDEQYF
>TRBV11-2
CASAGLRVRTGELFF
>TRBV11-2
CASSFPGARSGELFF
>TRBV18
CASSPQQGSGNTIYF
>TRBV11-1
CASSHHGQLNTGELFF
>TRBV4-1
CASSQDSWQGFPRAGELFF
>TRBV12-3/TRBV12-4
CASSRGRGNTIYF
>TRBV5-6
CASSLDLINTEAFF
>TRBV5-1
CASSVEAGGAYEQYF
>TRBV7-3
CASSPGGHPTYEQYF
>TRBV10-3
CAISEGPGGTGELFF
>TRBV6-5
CASSNQVNYGYTF
>TRBV20-1
CSAVRLDSPLHF
>TRBV7-9
CASAIGTADNEQFF
>TRBV7-8
CASSFLRVSPWPQHF
>TRBV20-1
CSAREGPSNQPQHF
>TRBV7-9
CASSRGLAGDNEQFF
>TRBV25-1
CASGGDAYGKLFF
>TRBV6-5
CASSWGTGVGNTIYF
>TRBV7-2
CASSAWAGGPSDF
>TRBV20-1
CSAYDSGGGNEQFF
>TRBV5-1
CASSLNLQGNEQFF
>TRBV6-5
CASSYRTGYGYTF
>TRBV24-1
CATLVGHQPQHF
>TRBV29-1
CSVFTVNTGELFF
>TRBV5-1
CASSLGEGGGFYEQYF
>TRBV5-1
CASSWLGGQGEKLFF
>TRBV12-3/TRBV12-4
CASSLAGGVDEQFF
>TRBV6-2/TRBV6-3
CASSYFPAGVSNQPQHF
>TRBV29-1
CSVERLRTEAFF
>TRBV4-3
CASSQALSGFYGYTF
>TRBV6-1
CASTPGQTGGYTF
>TRBV7-3
CASSPPGGAGYTF
>TRBV20-1
CSASKLAGFTDTQYF
>TRBV7-3
CASSVTGGIDTLYF
>TRBV9
CASSVDPSQETQYF
>TRBV20-1
CSAPDTESSYNEQFF
>TRBV7-9
CASSPQSLAGTYNEQFF
>TRBV12-3/TRBV12-4
CASSALTAYEQYF
>TRBV29-1
CSVVIDSSSYEQYF
>TRBV5-1
CASSLGDSYSYEQYF
>TRBV6-2/TRBV6-3
CASTYRGPGGPNQPQHF
>TRBV7-2
CASSSGRGRSGANVLTF
>TRBV9
CASTAREEVHGYTF
>TRBV20-1
CSASETQYF
>TRBV6-5
CASSSHFRRSINEQFF
>TRBV20-1
CSATTGHLHEQYF
>TRBV12-3/TRBV12-4
CASRGQGRLGYTF
>TRBV11-2
CASSLTSTSGRGWAGELFF
>TRBV20-1
CSARIPNEQFF
>TRBV6-1
CASSKGTDQETQYF
>TRBV5-6
CASSFLGRQYSGNTIYF
>TRBV5-1
CASSLERGTSGYNEQFF
>TRBV5-1
CASSRSGTTLGNEQFF
>TRBV28
CASSPVLPGETQYF
>TRBV4-1
CASSPRRLAGPSSYNEQFF
>TRBV20-1
CSARDSGGRYEQYF
>TRBV20-1
CSAMNRGEGTDTQYF
>TRBV20-1
CSARRGEGTGVGEQYF